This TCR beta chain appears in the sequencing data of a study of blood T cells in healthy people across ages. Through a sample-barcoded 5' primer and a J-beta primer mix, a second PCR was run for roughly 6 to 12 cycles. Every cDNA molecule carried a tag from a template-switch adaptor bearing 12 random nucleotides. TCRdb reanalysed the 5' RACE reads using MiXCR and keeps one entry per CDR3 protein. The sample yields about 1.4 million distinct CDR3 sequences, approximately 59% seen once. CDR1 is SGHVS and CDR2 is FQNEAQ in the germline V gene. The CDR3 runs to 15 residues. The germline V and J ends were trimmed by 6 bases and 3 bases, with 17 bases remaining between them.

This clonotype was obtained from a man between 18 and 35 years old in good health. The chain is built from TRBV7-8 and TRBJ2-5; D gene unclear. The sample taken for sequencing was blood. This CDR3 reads CASRSFLVPKETQYF. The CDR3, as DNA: TGTGCCAGCAGATCGTTCCTCGTCCCCAAAGAGACCCAGTACTTC.